One sample yielded the 17 T cell receptor beta chains listed below, sequenced in a study of blood T cell repertoires in COVID-19. TCRdb keeps only in-frame clones here, not all; method: immunoSEQ multiplex PCR. The top ten clones hold less than 9.5% of a sample with 60,000 to 65,000 clones, 80% to 95% of them seen once. Sequenced input: peripheral blood. Every receptor here comes from a woman older than 75 with active COVID-19.

This clone was recorded only once. The CDR3: CASSPGASGSTDTQYF. The CDR3 DNA reads TGTGCCAGCAGCCCTGGGGCGAGCGGGAGCACAGATACGCAGTATTTT. The gene calls are TRBV5-4 and TRBJ2-3; possible D gene TRBD2, 6 bases. Germline CDR1 and CDR2: SGHNT and YYREEE (reference sequence). The CDR3 covers 16 residues. The V gene lost 4 bases and the J gene lost 0 bases, with 15 bases spanning the gap. Full variable domain (missing parts from reference TRBV5-4 and TRBJ2-3): ETGVTQSPTHLIKTRGQQVTLRCSSQSGHNTVSWYQQALGQGPQFIFQYYREEENGRGNFPPRFSGLQFPNYSSELNVNALELDDSALYLCASSPGASGSTDTQYFGPGTRLTVL.

The rearrangement links TRBV5-1 to TRBJ2-7; 10 positions agree with TRBD1. Trimming took 4 bases from V and 5 from J; bases not matched to a gene: 9. In germline, CDR1 is SGHRS, CDR2 YFSETQ. The length of the CDR3 is 15 residues. The CDR3 coding sequence is TGCGCCAGCAGCCCCGGCGACAGGGGGCTTAACGAGCAGTACTTC. Translated, it gives CASSPGDRGLNEQYF.

The rearrangement uses TRBV6-5 and TRBJ2-7, with 8 nucleotides matching TRBD1. This CDR3 spans 15 amino acids. The trim removed 5 bases at V and 0 bases at J, leaving 6 bases unmatched. Germline V gene data show CDR1 as MNHEY and CDR2 as SVGAGI. CDR3 DNA sequence: TGTGCCAGCAGTCTTACAGGGGGGTACTCCTACGAGCAGTACTTC. This gives the protein CASSLTGGYSYEQYF.

The chain uses TRBV27 and TRBJ1-6; possible D gene TRBD1, 5 bases. The germline V gene has CDR1 MNHEY and CDR2 SMNVEV (reference sequence). The V and J ends lost 3 bases and 6 bases respectively, with 18 bases between them. This CDR3 has 17 amino acids. CDR3 DNA sequence: TGTGCCAGCAGTTTCCGACCTAATCCGGGGGGTAATTCACCCCTCCACTTT. Its translation is CASSFRPNPGGNSPLHF.

This chain uses TRBV21-1 with TRBJ1-3; the table names TRBD1, a call not compared with the DNA. TRBV21-1 is flagged as a pseudogene. The CDR3 spans 17 residues. The CDR3 is CASTVCQDRGSGNTIYF. CDR3 DNA: TGTGCCAGCACCGTCTGTCAGGACAGGGGTTCTGGAAACACCATATATTTT.

The chain employs TRBV27 and TRBJ2-7, with a weak D call TRBD1 (5 bases). The CDR3 is made up of 15 amino acids. The germline V gene encodes CDR1 MNHEY and CDR2 SMNVEV (reference sequence). Between the trimmed V and J ends, which lost 0 bases and 4 bases, there was a span of 13 bases. CDR3: CASSLSSGREYEQYF. The CDR3, as DNA: TGTGCCAGCAGTTTATCGTCGGGCAGGGAATACGAGCAGTACTTC.

This clone has just one count. V and J are TRBV5-1 and TRBJ1-1, with a weak D call TRBD1 (6 bases). Trimming removed 7 bases from V and 1 base from J, with 14 bases in between. Germline V gene data show CDR1 as SGHRS and CDR2 as YFSETQ. The CDR3 is made up of 14 amino acids. The CDR3 DNA is TGCGCCAGCTCGACTATAGGGGGGAACACTGAAGCTTTCTTT. It encodes CASSTIGGNTEAFF. The full variable domain, in which reference TRBV5-1 and TRBJ1-1 provide the parts outside the CDR3, is KAGVTQTPRYLIKTRGQQVTLSCSPISGHRSVSWYQQTPGQGLQFLFEYFSETQRNKGNFPGRFSGRQFSNSRSEMNVSTLELGDSALYLCASSTIGGNTEAFFGQGTRLTVV.

V usage is TRBV12-3 or TRBV12-4 and J usage is TRBJ1-4; D not resolved. The CDR3 has 12 residues. Trimming removed 1 base at V and 14 bases at J, with 11 bases between. CDR3 sequence: CASSLDTSGLFF. CDR3 bases: TGTGCCAGCAGTTTAGACACATCCGGGCTGTTTTTT.

This chain links TRBV4-1 with TRBJ2-1, with TRBD2 matching over 10 bases. V lost 0 bases and J lost 2; bases outside the gene matches: 4. The CDR3 extends over 17 amino acids. CDR1 and CDR2 (germline): MGHRA, YSYEKL. CDR3 bases: TGCGCCAGCAGCCAAGATCTAGCGGGAGTAGCCTACAATGAGCAGTTCTTC. The encoded protein is CASSQDLAGVAYNEQFF.

The V and J genes are TRBV24-1 and TRBJ2-5, with 9 bases fitting TRBD1. The germline gives CDR1 KGHDR, CDR2 SFDVKD. The CDR3 sequence is 16 residues long. Losses at the gene ends were 4 bases for V and 0 bases for J; bases not matched to a gene: 5. CDR3 sequence: CATSDPGTGYQETQYF. The DNA of the CDR3 is TGTGCCACCAGTGACCCCGGGACAGGGTACCAAGAGACCCAGTACTTC.

V gene TRBV5-1 combines with J gene TRBJ2-3; no clear D gene. Per the germline V gene, CDR1 is SGHRS and CDR2 is YFSETQ. The CDR3 spans 16 residues. V was shortened by 6 bases and J by 2 bases, with 19 bases between the two germline ends. In DNA, the CDR3 is TGCGCCAGCACGGCCCTTTACAGCTCGATCACAGATACGCAGTATTTT. This gives the protein CASTALYSSITDTQYF.

The V gene is TRBV2, the J gene TRBJ2-2; TRBD1 might be the D (6 bases). Germline V lookup: CDR1 SNHLY, CDR2 FYNNEI. This CDR3 contains 14 residues. Trimming stripped 7 bases from V and 2 bases from J, with 11 bases between. The chain's CDR3 is CASKTGSNTGELFF. The CDR3, as DNA: TGTGCCAGCAAGACAGGAAGTAACACCGGGGAGCTGTTTTTT.

The rearrangement joins TRBV6-5 to TRBJ2-7, with TRBD2 identical over 12 bases. Trimming at V came to 0 bases and at J to 7 bases, leaving 7 bases not matched to a gene. The CDR3 contains 16 residues. The germline V gene encodes CDR1 MNHEY and CDR2 SVGAGI. The CDR3 loop is CASSYSGLAGLYEQYF. The CDR3 nucleotides read TGTGCCAGCAGTTACTCAGGACTAGCGGGATTGTATGAGCAGTACTTC.

The sample holds a few counts of this clone. The chain combines TRBV5-1 with TRBJ2-2; TRBD2 agrees at 8 bases. With 6 bases clipped from V and 1 base from J, the junction kept 5 bases outside the gene matches. There are 15 residues in the CDR3. CDR1 SGHRS and CDR2 YFSETQ come from the germline V gene. The CDR3 reads CASTSTSGNTGELFF. CDR3 coding DNA: TGCGCCAGCACCAGTACTAGCGGGAACACCGGGGAGCTGTTTTTT.

This chain connects TRBV9 to TRBJ2-1, with TRBD1 matching 11 bases. V dropped 0 bases and J dropped 8; count of bases not matched to a gene: 4. CDR1 is SGDLS, CDR2 YYNGEE, per germline. This CDR3 region has 15 residues. DNA of the CDR3: TGTGCCAGCAGCGTAGGGACAGGGGGCTTGGATGAGCAGTTCTTC. It yields the protein CASSVGTGGLDEQFF.

The DNA for the CDR3 is TGTGCCAGCAGCCCGACCGAGCAGGGGGCGCGATATGGCTACACCTTC. This encodes CASSPTEQGARYGYTF. V usage is TRBV9 and J usage is TRBJ1-2; 8 positions match TRBD1. Germline assignment: CDR1 SGDLS and CDR2 YYNGEE. The CDR3 has 16 amino acids. V gave up 4 bases and J gave up 5 bases; unmatched junction bases: 13.

This clone was seen only once. V usage is TRBV27 and J usage is TRBJ2-1; 13 bases line up with TRBD2. Germline V CDR1 and CDR2: MNHEY, SMNVEV (reference sequence). Trimming cost V 1 base and J 6 bases; bases outside gene matches: 0. This CDR3 is 15 amino acids long. The CDR3 nucleotides are TGTGCCAGCAGTTTATGGACTAGCGGGGGCAATGAGCAGTTCTTC. Its translation: CASSLWTSGGNEQFF.